Below, one TCR beta chain is given with its context. The sample holds many counts of this clonotype. Its antigen is not yet known. Base quality data are lacking; no much larger clone is found one base away. The V end loses 2 bases and the J end loses 6 bases, and a stretch of 8 bases separates them. The germline V gene encodes CDR1 SGHTA and CDR2 FQGNSA. Its CDR3 holds 13 amino acids, cysteine through phenylalanine. This entry keeps only the CDR3 DNA: 39 bases, framed from base 1. The data were obtained in a study of T-cell reconstitution after alpha-beta-depleted transplantation in children listed by TCRdb under 2016. Turning to the overall study: The study quantitatively tracked T-cell immune reconstitution after TCRalphabeta/CD19-depleted allogeneic hematopoietic cell transplantation in children using TCR repertoire profiling.

Library preparation was by PCR. Sequenced on an Illumina HiSeq 2500. Molecular barcoding was employed in the preparation of TCR libraries, with unique molecular identifiers being used to normalize TCRbeta repertoire quantification. Through fastp at Q25 and MiXCR, TCRdb rebuilt clones from the public reads, retaining in-frame beta chains. Under each unique CDR3 protein, matching rows form one entry showing the most common genes and DNA. The sample contains a few hundred thousand distinct CDR3 sequences, about 9.4% of them found a single time. Around 2.3% of the sample rests with the top ten. The receptor's source is a human donor who donated a stem cell graft to a child with acute lymphoblastic leukemia. The chain uses TRBV7-2 and TRBJ2-1, with the identity of the D gene unclear. This specimen was PBMCs from the stem cell graft donor, taken from the stem cell graft. The CDR3 in this case is CASSLFLPNEQFF. The nucleotide sequence reads as follows: TGTGCCAGCAGCTTATTTCTACCCAATGAGCAGTTCTTC.